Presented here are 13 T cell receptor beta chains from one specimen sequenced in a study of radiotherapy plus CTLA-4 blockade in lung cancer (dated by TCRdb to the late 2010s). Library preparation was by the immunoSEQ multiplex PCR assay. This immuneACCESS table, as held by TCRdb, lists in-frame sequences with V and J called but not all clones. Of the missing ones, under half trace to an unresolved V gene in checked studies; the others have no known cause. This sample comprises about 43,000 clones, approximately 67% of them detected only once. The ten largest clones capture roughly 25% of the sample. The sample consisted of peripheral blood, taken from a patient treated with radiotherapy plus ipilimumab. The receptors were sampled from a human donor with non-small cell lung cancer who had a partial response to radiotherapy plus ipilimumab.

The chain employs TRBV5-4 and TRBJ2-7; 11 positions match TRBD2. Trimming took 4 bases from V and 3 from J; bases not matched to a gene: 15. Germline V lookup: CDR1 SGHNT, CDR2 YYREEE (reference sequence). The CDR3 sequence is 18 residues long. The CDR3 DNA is TGTGCCAGCAGCCCTCAAAGACTACTAGCGGGGGATTTCTACGAGCAGTACTTC. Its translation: CASSPQRLLAGDFYEQYF.

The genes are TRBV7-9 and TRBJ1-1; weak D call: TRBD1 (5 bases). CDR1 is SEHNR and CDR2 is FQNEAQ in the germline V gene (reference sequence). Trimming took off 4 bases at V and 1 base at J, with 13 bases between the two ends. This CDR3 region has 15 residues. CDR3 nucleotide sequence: TGTGCCAGCAGCTCCGGTGGGGCAGAGAACACTGAAGCTTTCTTT. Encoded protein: CASSSGGAENTEAFF.

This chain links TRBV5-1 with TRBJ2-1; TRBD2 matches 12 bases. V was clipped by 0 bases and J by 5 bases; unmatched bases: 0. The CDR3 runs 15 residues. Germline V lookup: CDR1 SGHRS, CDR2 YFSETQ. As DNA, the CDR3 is TGCGCCAGCAGCTTGGGGACTAGCGGGGACAATGAGCAGTTCTTC. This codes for CASSLGTSGDNEQFF.

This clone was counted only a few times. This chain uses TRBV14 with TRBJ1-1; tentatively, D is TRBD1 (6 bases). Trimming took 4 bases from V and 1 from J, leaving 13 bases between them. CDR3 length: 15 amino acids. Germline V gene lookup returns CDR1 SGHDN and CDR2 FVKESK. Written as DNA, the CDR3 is TGTGCCAGCAGCCTCTCGGGGGGCGGGAACACTGAAGCTTTCTTT. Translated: CASSLSGGGNTEAFF.

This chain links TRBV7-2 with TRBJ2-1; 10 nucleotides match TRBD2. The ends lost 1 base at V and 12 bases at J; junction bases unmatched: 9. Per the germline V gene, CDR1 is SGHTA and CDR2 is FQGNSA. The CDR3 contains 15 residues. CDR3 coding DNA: TGTGCCAGCAGCTTAGGCCCTAGCGGGAGTCGCGGGCAGTTCTTC. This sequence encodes CASSLGPSGSRGQFF.

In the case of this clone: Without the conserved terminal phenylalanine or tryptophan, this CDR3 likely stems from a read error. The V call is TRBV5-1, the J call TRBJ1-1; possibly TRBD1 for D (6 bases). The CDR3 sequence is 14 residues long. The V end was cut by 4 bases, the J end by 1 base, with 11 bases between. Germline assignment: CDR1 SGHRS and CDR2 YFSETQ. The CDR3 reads CASSRQGPNTEAFL. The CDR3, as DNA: TGCGCCAGCAGCCGGCAGGGGCCGAACACTGAAGCTTTCCTT.

CDR3 sequence (DNA): TGTGCCAGTAGTATAACTGGTAACAGTAACTCGGCCAAAAACATTCAGTACTTC. Its protein product is CASSITGNSNSAKNIQYF. The rearrangement uses TRBV19 and TRBJ2-4; no reliable D call. Per the germline V gene, CDR1 is LNHDA and CDR2 is SQIVND (reference sequence). This CDR3 spans 18 amino acids. Trimming left V 2 bases short and J 1 base short, with 18 bases between.

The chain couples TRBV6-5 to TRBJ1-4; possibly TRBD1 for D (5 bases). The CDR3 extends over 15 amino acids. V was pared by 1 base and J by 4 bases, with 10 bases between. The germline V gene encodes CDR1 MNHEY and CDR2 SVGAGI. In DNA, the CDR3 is TGTGCCAGCAGTTACTTGGGGGGGATTAATGAAAAACTGTTTTTT. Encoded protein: CASSYLGGINEKLFF.

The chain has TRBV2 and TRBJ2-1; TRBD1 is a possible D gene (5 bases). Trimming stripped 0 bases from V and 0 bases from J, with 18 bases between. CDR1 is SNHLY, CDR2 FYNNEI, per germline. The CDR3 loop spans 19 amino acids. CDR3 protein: CASSEALTERGSSYNEQFF. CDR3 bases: TGTGCCAGCAGTGAAGCCCTAACGGAAAGGGGCAGCTCCTACAATGAGCAGTTCTTC.

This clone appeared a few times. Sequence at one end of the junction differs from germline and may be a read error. CDR3 coding DNA: TGTGCCAGCAGAGAAGCGGGGCCAGATACGCAGTATTTT. This encodes CASREAGPDTQYF. The chain is built from TRBV2 and TRBJ2-3; 7 bases agree with TRBD2. Germline V CDR1 and CDR2: SNHLY, FYNNEI. The CDR3 runs 13 residues.

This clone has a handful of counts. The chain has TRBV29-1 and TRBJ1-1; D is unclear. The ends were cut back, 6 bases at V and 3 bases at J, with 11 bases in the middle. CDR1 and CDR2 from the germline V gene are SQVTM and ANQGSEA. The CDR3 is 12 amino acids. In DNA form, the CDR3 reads TGCAGCGTCGTTCGGGTTGACACTGAAGCTTTCTTT. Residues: CSVVRVDTEAFF.

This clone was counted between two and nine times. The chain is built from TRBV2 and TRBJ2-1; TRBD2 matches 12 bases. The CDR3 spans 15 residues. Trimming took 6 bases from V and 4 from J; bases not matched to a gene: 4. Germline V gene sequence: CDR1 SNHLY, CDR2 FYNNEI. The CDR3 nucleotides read TGTGCCAGCAGGCGGACTAGCGGGAAGTACAATGAGCAGTTCTTC. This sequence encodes CASRRTSGKYNEQFF. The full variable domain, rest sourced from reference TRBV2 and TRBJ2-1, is EPEVTQTPSHQVTQMGQEVILRCVPISNHLYFYWYRQILGQKVEFLVSFYNNEISEKSEIFDDQFSVERPDGSNFTLKIRSTKLEDSAMYFCASRRTSGKYNEQFFGPGTRLTVL.

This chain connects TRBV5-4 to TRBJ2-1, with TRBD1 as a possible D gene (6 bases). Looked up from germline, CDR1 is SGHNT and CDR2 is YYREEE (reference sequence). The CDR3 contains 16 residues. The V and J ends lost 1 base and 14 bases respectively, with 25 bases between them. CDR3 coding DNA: TGTGCCAGCAGCTTGCCTCCGGTGGGGGCCACTAGGAAAGAGTTCTTC. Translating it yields CASSLPPVGATRKEFF.